This T cell receptor (beta chain) was recorded in a study of blood T cell repertoires in COVID-19. Turning to the study itself: The study drew acute and convalescent COVID-19 samples from the United States, Italy and Spain. Sources were T cells, B-cell-depleted T cells, or PBMCs; the material itself was cDNA or gDNA.

This clone was observed a few times. Per the study methods: Amplification with reference gene primers provided the estimates of nucleated cell counts. Only in-frame clones appear in the TCRdb table, and some are missing; sequencing was by immunoSEQ multiplex PCR. Clone size and the V and J calls come from that table; the DNA yielded D and trimming. The sample yields approximately 50,000 clones, about 82% seen once. Per germline, CDR1 LNHNV and CDR2 YYDKDF (reference sequence). CDR3 length: 16 residues. V was trimmed by 0 bases and J by 5 bases, leaving 13 bases between them. This clonotype was sampled from a human donor in a cohort sampled during active COVID-19. The chain is built from TRBV15 and TRBJ1-4; D is possibly TRBD1 (6 bases). Sequenced sample: peripheral blood. The CDR3 region has the DNA TGTGCCACCAGCAGAGAGGTTAGGGGGGGAAATGAAAAACTGTTTTTT. This gives the protein CATSREVRGGNEKLFF.